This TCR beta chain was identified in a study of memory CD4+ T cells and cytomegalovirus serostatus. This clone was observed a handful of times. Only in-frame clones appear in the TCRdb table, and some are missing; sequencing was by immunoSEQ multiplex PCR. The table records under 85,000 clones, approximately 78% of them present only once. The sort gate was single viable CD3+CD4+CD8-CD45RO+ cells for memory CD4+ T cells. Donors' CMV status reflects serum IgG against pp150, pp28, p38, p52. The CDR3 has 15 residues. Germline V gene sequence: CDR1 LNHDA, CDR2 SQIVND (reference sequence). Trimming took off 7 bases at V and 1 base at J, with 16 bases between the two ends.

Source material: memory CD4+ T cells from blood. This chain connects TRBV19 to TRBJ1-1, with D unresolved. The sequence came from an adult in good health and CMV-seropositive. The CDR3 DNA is TGTGCCAGTAACCCACCAAGCCCGAGGAACACTGAAGCTTTCTTT. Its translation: CASNPPSPRNTEAFF.